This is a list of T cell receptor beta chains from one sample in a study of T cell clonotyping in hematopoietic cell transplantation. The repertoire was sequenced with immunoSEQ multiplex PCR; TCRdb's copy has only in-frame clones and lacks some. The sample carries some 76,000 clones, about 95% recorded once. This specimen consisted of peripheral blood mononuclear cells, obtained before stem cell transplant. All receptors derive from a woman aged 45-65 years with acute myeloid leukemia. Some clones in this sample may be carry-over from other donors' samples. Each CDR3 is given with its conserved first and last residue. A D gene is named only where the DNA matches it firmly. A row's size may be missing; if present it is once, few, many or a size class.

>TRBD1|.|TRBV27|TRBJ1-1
CASSTFRTGHTEAFF
TGTGCCAGCAGTACTTTCCGGACAGGCCACACTGAAGCTTTCTTT
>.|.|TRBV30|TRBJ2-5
CAWSVGGPQETQYF
TGTGCCTGGAGTGTTGGGGGCCCGCAAGAGACCCAGTACTTC
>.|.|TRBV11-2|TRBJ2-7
CASSTGTPTYEQYF
TGTGCCAGCAGCACCGGGACACCAACCTACGAGCAGTACTTC
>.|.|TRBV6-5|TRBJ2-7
CASRGLYEQYF
TGTGCCAGCAGAGGACTCTACGAGCAGTACTTC
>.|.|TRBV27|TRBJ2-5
CASSLARREGRGETQYF
TGTGCCAGCAGTTTGGCCAGGAGGGAGGGAAGGGGGGAGACCCAGTACTTC
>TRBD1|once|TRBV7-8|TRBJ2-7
CASSLASGGRYEQYF
TGTGCCAGCAGCTTAGCGTCAGGGGGCCGATACGAGCAGTACTTC
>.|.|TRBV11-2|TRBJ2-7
CASSFGTEQYF
TGTGCCAGCAGCTTCGGGACAGAGCAGTACTTC
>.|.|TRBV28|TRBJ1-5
CASSGPGVRPQHF
TGTGCCAGCAGTGGACCAGGGGTTCGGCCCCAGCATTTT
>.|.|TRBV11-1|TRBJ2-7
CASSSGQGGRNEQYF
TGTGCCAGCAGCTCCGGACAGGGAGGGAGGAACGAGCAGTACTTC
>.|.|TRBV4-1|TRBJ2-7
CASSQDWSSSYEQYF
TGCGCCAGCAGCCAAGATTGGTCGAGCTCCTACGAGCAGTACTTC
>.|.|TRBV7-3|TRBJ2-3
CASSSASLDTQYF
TGTGCCAGCAGCTCCGCTAGCCTCGATACGCAGTATTTT
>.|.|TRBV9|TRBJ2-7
CASSARGSSSSYEQYF
TGTGCCAGCAGCGCCAGGGGCAGTTCTAGCTCCTACGAGCAGTACTTC
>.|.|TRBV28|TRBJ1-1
CASRLPSALNTEAFF
TGTGCCAGCAGACTTCCGTCGGCCCTTAACACTGAAGCTTTCTTT
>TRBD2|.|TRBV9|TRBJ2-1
CASSVGGQATSGRRNEQFF
TGTGCCAGCAGCGTAGGAGGACAGGCTACTAGCGGGAGGAGGAATGAGCAGTTCTTC
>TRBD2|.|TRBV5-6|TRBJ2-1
CASSPERGGPYNEQFF
TGTGCCAGCAGCCCCGAGCGGGGGGGCCCCTACAATGAGCAGTTCTTC
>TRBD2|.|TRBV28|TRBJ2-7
CASSPPSGGRTLEQYF
TGTGCCAGCAGTCCCCCCAGCGGGGGCCGCACCCTGGAGCAGTACTTC
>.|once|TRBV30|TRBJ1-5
CAWSPGTILGNQPQHF
TGTGCCTGGAGTCCCGGGACAATTCTGGGCAATCAGCCCCAGCATTTT
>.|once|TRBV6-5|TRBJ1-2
CASSYGGVNYGYTF
TGTGCCAGCAGTTACGGCGGGGTCAACTATGGCTACACCTTC
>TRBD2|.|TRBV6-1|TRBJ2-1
CASTTSGDYNEQFF
TGTGCCAGCACTACTAGCGGGGACTACAATGAGCAGTTCTTC
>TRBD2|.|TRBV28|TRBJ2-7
CASSLLTSGSEKQYF
TGTGCCAGCAGTTTATTGACTAGCGGGAGCGAAAAGCAGTACTTC
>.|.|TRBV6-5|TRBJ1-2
CASSDRYGYTF
TGTGCCAGCAGTGACAGATATGGCTACACCTTC